This TCR beta chain was identified during a study of CD8 T cells in ankylosing spondylitis. TCRdb re-called the 5' RACE reads through MiXCR, storing one row per CDR3 protein. The sample consists of some 120,000 distinct CDR3 sequences, roughly 6.6% of them appearing once. The CDR3 has 13 residues. Trimming left V 3 bases short and J 6 bases short, with 12 bases between. Germline V gene data show CDR1 as SGHTA and CDR2 as FQGNSA. The sequencing sample was made of blood, either unsorted or a sorted T cell fraction (not recorded which). This sequence joins TRBV7-2 and TRBJ2-7; D is undetermined. The sequence derives from a male donor with ankylosing spondylitis or in good health (not recorded which). The DNA for the CDR3 is TGTGCCAGCAGCTTTTCGGCGGCTATCGAGCAGTACTTC. It is translated as CASSFSAAIEQYF. Combining the CDR3 with reference TRBV7-2 and TRBJ2-7 gives the whole variable domain GAGVSQSPSNKVTEKGKDVELRCDPISGHTALYWYRQSLGQGLEFLIYFQGNSAPDKSGLPSDRFSAERTGGSVSTLTIQRTQQEDSAVYLCASSFSAAIEQYFGPGTRLTVT.